Following are 20 T cell receptor beta chains from one sample sequenced in a study of CXCR3-negative and CXCR3-positive naive CD8 T cells. Findings and caveats of the study: Hydrophobicity was higher for TRB CDR3s found in CXCR3-positive naive cells than in CXCR3-negative naive cells.

No antigen is known for these receptors. Carrying UMI labels, the TRB cDNA libraries were prepared through 5' RACE. From the 5' RACE reads, TCRdb lists one entry per CDR3 protein and no DNA. The table for this sample gives 85,000 to 120,000 distinct CDR3 sequences. Sequencing was performed on naive CXCR3+ CD8+ T cells from blood. Subset defined: CD45RO-CCR7+CD27+CD95- naive CD8+ T cells expressing CXCR3 (TNR3+). These receptors all come from a human donor in good health. Some clones in this sample may be carry-over from other donors' samples.

The V call is TRBV10-2, the J call TRBJ1-5. This CDR3 contains 15 residues. Germline V gene sequence: CDR1 WSHSY, CDR2 SAAADI. Here the CDR3 reads CASSESLGYNQPQHF.

The chain couples TRBV3-1 to TRBJ1-1; TCRdb's D call, TRBD1, is unchecked because there is no DNA. This CDR3 is built from 16 residues. Germline values: CDR1 LGHDT, CDR2 YNNKEL (reference sequence). The CDR3 spells CASSQDSLGGRIEAFF.

This chain connects TRBV25-1 to TRBJ1-6. The CDR3 contains 15 residues. Germline CDR1 is MGHDK and CDR2 is SYGVNS. This chain's CDR3 is CASSEYAGGNSPLHF.

The chain combines TRBV20-1 with TRBJ2-2. CDR1 DFQATT and CDR2 SNEGSKA come from the germline V gene (reference sequence). This CDR3 region has 14 residues. The CDR3 sequence is CSASGTDNTGELFF.

The genes are TRBV29-1 and TRBJ2-1; there is no DNA to check the TCRdb D call of TRBD2. This CDR3 spans 13 amino acids. CDR1 SQVTM and CDR2 ANQGSEA come from the germline V gene. CDR3 region: CSSAGGNYNEQFF.

The chain employs TRBV20-1 and TRBJ2-1. Germline V CDR1 and CDR2: DFQATT, SNEGSKA (reference sequence). The CDR3 covers 15 residues. The CDR3 is CSAEASGSSYNEQFF.

This chain links TRBV7-9 with TRBJ1-1. Germline loops: CDR1 SEHNR, CDR2 FQNEAQ (reference sequence). The CDR3 loop spans 12 amino acids. CDR3 region: CASSFDFGSAFF.

The J gene is TRBJ2-1, the V gene TRBV7-3; TCRdb lists TRBD2, though no DNA is available to test this call. This CDR3 has 15 residues. From germline, CDR1 is SGHTA and CDR2 FQGTGA. CDR3 amino acids: CASSVLAGVSNEQFF.

This CDR3 is CASSEPRINGYTF. The chain joins TRBV25-1 to TRBJ1-2. The CDR3 consists of 13 residues. Germline lookup yields CDR1 MGHDK and CDR2 SYGVNS.

The chain couples TRBV12-3 or TRBV12-4 to TRBJ1-2; with no DNA, the TCRdb D assignment of TRBD1 cannot be verified. CDR3 length equals 18 residues. The CDR3 is CASSSTDSHLTINYGYTF.

The chain couples TRBV29-1 to TRBJ2-1; TCRdb's D call of TRBD2 is untestable without DNA. Germline CDR1 SQVTM, CDR2 ANQGSEA. CDR3 length equals 13 residues. The CDR3 is CSAGAGVMNEQFF.

The gene calls are TRBV10-3 and TRBJ2-1; the TCRdb call, TRBD2, lacks DNA for checking. Germline CDR1 is ENHRY and CDR2 is SYGVKD. CDR3 size: 13 residues. CDR3 protein: CAISPTLSVEQFF.

The chain combines TRBV7-2 with TRBJ2-1; the D call of TRBD2 rests on TCRdb alone, since no DNA is present to check it. The germline V gene encodes CDR1 SGHTA and CDR2 FQGNSA. The CDR3 contains 18 residues. The CDR3 here is CASSLARLAVGQKDEQFF.

V usage is TRBV7-9 and J usage is TRBJ2-7. The CDR3 contains 11 residues. Germline V gene lookup returns CDR1 SEHNR and CDR2 FQNEAQ (reference sequence). The CDR3 loop reads CASSFSYEQYF. The full variable domain, with the rest looked up from reference TRBV7-9 and TRBJ2-7, is DTGVSQNPRHKITKRGQNVTFRCDPISEHNRLYWYRQTLGQGPEFLTYFQNEAQLEKSRLLSDRFSAERPKGSFSTLEIQRTEQGDSAMYLCASSFSYEQYFGPGTRLTVT.

The rearrangement joins TRBV29-1 to TRBJ2-7. The length of the CDR3 is 12 residues. Germline V gives CDR1 SQVTM, CDR2 ANQGSEA. CDR3 amino acids: CSVEMEAYEQYF.

The rearrangement joins TRBV7-9 to TRBJ2-7. The CDR3 covers 15 residues. The V gene's germline CDR1 is SEHNR and CDR2 FQNEAQ (reference sequence). CDR3 sequence reads: CAGQVLTTGSYEQYF.

The chain employs TRBV28 and TRBJ2-7; checking the TCRdb D call of TRBD1 is not possible without DNA. Germline CDR1 MDHEN, CDR2 SYDVKM. The CDR3 extends over 18 amino acids. The chain's CDR3 is CASNPGEGAGLLRDVQYF.

The chain uses TRBV29-1 and TRBJ2-3; as DNA is missing, the TRBD2 call by TCRdb cannot be tested. From germline, CDR1 is SQVTM and CDR2 ANQGSEA. CDR3 size: 14 residues. CDR3: CSVEYWQRVDTQYF.

This chain uses TRBV6-7 with TRBJ1-6; there is no DNA to check the TCRdb D call of TRBD1. TRBV6-7 belongs to the ORF category, with a function that is uncertain. This CDR3 comprises 14 residues. The CDR3 sequence is CASSPGQGYSPLHF.

The chain joins TRBV13 to TRBJ2-7; TCRdb's D call of TRBD1 is untestable without DNA. CDR3 length: 14 residues. The germline gives CDR1 PRHDT, CDR2 FYEKMQ (reference sequence). CDR3 protein: CASGSGGSSYEQYF.